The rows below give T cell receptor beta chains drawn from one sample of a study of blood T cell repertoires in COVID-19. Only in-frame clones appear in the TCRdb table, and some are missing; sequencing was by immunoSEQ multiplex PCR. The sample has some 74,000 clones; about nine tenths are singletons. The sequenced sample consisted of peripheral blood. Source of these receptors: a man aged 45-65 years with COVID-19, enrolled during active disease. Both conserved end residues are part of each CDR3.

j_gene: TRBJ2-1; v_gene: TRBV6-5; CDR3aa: CASSYVGLNEQFF
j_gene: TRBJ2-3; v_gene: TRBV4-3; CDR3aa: CASSQDRGIRTDTQYF
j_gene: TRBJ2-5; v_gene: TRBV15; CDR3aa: CATSRDPWEKTQYF
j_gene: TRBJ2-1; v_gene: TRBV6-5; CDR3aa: CASNNFPGEQFF
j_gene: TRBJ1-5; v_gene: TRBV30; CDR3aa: CAWNGRYDQPQHF
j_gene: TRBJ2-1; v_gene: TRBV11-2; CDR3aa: CASSPGLAGFEQFF
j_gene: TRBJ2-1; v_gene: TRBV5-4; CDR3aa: CASSLALAGASEQFF
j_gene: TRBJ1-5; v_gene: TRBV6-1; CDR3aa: CASSDAGLNQPQHF
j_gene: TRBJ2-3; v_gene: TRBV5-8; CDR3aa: CASSGRLADTQYF
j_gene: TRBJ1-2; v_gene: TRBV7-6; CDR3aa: CASSSVGGTGYTF
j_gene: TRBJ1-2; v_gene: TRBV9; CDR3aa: CASSEGERYGYTF
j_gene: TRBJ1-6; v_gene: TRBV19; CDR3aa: CASSISPGQGNSPLHF
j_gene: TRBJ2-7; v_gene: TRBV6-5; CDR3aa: CASSSPRTGGEQYF
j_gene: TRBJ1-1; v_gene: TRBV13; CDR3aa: CASSLGRGATEAFF
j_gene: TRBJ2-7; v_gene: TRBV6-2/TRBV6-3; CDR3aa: CASSETHEQYF
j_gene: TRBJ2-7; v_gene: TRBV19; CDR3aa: CASSPSASGRAGQYF
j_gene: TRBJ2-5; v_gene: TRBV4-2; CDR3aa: CASSRSTREETQYF
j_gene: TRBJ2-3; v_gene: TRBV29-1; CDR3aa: CSVGVGVTSTDTQYF
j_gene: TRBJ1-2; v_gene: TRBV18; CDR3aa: CASSRGDADLGYTF
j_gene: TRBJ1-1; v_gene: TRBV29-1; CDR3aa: CSVGHHTEAFF
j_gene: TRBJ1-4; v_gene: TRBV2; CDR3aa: CASSDIIANEKLFF
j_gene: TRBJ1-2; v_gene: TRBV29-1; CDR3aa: CSALQGYGGYTF
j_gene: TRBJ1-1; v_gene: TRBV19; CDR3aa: CASSVGQGSTEAFF
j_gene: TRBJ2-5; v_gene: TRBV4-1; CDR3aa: CASSQDRVRTGNQETQYF
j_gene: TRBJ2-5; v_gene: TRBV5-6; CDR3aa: CASSFRGAQYF
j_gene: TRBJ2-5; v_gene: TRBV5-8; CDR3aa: CASSRDREETQYF
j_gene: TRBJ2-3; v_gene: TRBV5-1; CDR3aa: CASSLRQGDRSTQYF
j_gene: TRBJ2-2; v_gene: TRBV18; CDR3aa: CASSPPDRGSGELFF
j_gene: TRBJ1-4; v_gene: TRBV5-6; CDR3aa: CASSSRTGGTGGEKLFF
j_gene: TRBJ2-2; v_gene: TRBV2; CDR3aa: CASIQGSGELFF
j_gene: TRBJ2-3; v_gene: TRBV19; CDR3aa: CASSIPSGGSTDTQYF
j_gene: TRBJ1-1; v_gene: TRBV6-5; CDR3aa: CASNAWERGTEAFF
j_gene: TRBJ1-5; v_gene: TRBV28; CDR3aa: CASSFPGNYQPQHF
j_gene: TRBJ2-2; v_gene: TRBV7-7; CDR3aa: CASRSQNTGELFF
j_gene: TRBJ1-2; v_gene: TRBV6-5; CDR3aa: CASSRDTLTTGYTF
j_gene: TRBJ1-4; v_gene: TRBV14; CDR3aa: CASSQHRGLEEKLFF
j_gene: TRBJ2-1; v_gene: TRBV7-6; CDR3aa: CASSPGQFNEQFF
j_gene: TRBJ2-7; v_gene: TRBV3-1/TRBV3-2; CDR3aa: CASSTGTGAIIYEQYF
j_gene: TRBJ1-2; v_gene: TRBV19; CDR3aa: CASGKRAGPNYGYTF